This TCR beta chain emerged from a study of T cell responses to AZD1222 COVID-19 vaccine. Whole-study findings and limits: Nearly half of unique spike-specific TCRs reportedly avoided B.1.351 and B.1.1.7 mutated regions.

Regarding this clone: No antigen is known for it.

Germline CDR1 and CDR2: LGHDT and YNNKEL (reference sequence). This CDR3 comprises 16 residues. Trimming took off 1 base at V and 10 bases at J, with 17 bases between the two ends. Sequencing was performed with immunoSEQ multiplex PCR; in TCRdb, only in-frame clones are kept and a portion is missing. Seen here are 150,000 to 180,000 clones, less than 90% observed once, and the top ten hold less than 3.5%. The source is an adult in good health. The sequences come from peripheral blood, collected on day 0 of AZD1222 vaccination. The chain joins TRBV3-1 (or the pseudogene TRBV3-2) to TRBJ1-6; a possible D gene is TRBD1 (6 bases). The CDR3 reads CASSQGQVEVYSPLHF. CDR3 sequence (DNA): TGTGCCAGCAGCCAAGGACAGGTGGAAGTTTACTCACCCCTCCACTTT.